Below, 6 T cell receptor beta chains from the same sample are listed, as sequenced in a study of metastatic and nonmetastatic thyroid tumors. Patients had received no treatment of any kind before thyroid surgery. TCRdb re-analyzed the PCR reads using MiXCR. There are some 5,000 clones in the sample; 28% occur only once, and 25% lies in the top ten. The sample was adjacent normal tissue. The source is a female donor with papillary thyroid cancer or a benign thyroid nodule (not recorded which). Some clones in this sample may be carry-over from other donors' samples.

This clone has just a few counts. This sequence may be a read error, since a much larger clone differs from it by one base. The chain has TRBV6-1 and TRBJ2-3; D not resolved. Looked up from germline, CDR1 is MNHNS and CDR2 is SASEGT. The length of the CDR3 is 15 residues. V shed 3 bases and J shed 0 bases, with 10 bases lying between them. The CDR3 here is CASSDGRFSTDTQYF. In DNA, the CDR3 is TGTGCCAGCAGTGACGGCCGGTTTAGCACAGATACGCAGTATTTT.

In regard to this clone: The junction departs from the called germline gene at one end, perhaps through a read error. The CDR3 loop is CASSIDSRETQYF. Here the CDR3 DNA reads TGTGCTAGCAGCATCGACAGTCGCGAGACCCAGTACTTC. This chain joins TRBV7-7 and TRBJ2-5; a possible D gene is TRBD1 (5 bases). This CDR3 spans 13 amino acids. Germline CDR1 and CDR2: SSHAT and FNYEAQ (reference sequence). The full variable domain, rest sourced from reference TRBV7-7 and TRBJ2-5, is GAGVSQSPRYKVTKRGQDVTLRCDPISSHATLYWYQQALGQGPEFLTYFNYEAQPDKSGLPSDRFSAERPEGSISTLTIQRTEQRDSAMYRCASSIDSRETQYFGPGTRLLVL.

The V gene is TRBV20-1, the J gene TRBJ2-1; TRBD2 matches 13 bases. This CDR3 has 15 residues. CDR1 is DFQATT and CDR2 is SNEGSKA in the germline V gene (reference sequence). J gave up 2 bases and V 6 bases, and 4 bases lay outside the gene matches. CDR3 loop: CSARTSGRTYNEQFF. The CDR3 bases are TGCAGTGCCCGGACTAGCGGGAGAACCTACAATGAGCAGTTCTTC.

To note about this clone: A much larger clone differs by one base, so this may be a read error. This rearrangement joins TRBV7-6 to TRBJ2-5, with TRBD1 matching over 9 bases. This CDR3 has 16 residues. Unmatched junction bases numbered 7, after V lost 1 base and J lost 4 bases. Germline assignment: CDR1 SGHVS and CDR2 FNYEAQ. The CDR3 nucleotides are TGTGCCAGCAGCTTAGTAGTGGGGACAGGGAGAGAGACCCAGTACTTC. It is translated as CASSLVVGTGRETQYF.

This clone was seen a handful of times. The chain joins TRBV12-3 or TRBV12-4 to TRBJ2-7, with TRBD2 matching 7 bases. V gave up 5 bases and J gave up 3 bases; unmatched junction bases: 10. The CDR3 sequence is 15 residues long. The CDR3 nucleotides read TGTGCCAGCAGTAGAAAGAGCGGGACGGGCTACGAGCAGTACTTC. Its translation: CASSRKSGTGYEQYF.

In this sample, this clone turned up a few times. No conserved phenylalanine or tryptophan is present at the end of the CDR3, so a read error is the likely explanation. The gene calls are TRBV6-1 and TRBJ1-4, with D possibly matching TRBD1 (6 bases). There are 12 residues in the CDR3. Trimming removed 0 bases from V and 11 bases from J, with 7 bases in between. CDR1 and CDR2 from the germline V gene are MNHNS and SASEGT. The CDR3 loop is CASSEAGGKLFS. CDR3 coding DNA: TGTGCCAGCAGTGAAGCAGGGGGTAAACTGTTTTCT.